This TCR beta chain is drawn from a study of T cell responses to AZD1222 COVID-19 vaccine. Germline loops: CDR1 SGHNT, CDR2 YENEEA. The CDR3 has 19 amino acids. J gave up 10 bases and V 1 base, and 15 bases lay outside the gene matches. This table comes from immunoSEQ multiplex PCR, and its TCRdb copy is limited to in-frame clones, with some not included. The data contain under 150,000 clones, over 75% of them singletons. The study's findings and limits: The sample set comprised mostly white British donors with more females, and clonal diversity was possibly underestimated.

To note about this clone: Antigen: not known.

The TCR comes from an adult in good health. This rearrangement joins TRBV11-3 to TRBJ2-1, with 14 bases lining up with TRBD2. The sequencing here drew on peripheral blood, taken on day 0 of AZD1222 vaccination. The CDR3 nucleotides read TGTGCCAGCAGCTTAGTTGGGACTAGCGGGAGCGGGGTACTGGAAGAGCAGTTCTTC. It translates to CASSLVGTSGSGVLEEQFF.